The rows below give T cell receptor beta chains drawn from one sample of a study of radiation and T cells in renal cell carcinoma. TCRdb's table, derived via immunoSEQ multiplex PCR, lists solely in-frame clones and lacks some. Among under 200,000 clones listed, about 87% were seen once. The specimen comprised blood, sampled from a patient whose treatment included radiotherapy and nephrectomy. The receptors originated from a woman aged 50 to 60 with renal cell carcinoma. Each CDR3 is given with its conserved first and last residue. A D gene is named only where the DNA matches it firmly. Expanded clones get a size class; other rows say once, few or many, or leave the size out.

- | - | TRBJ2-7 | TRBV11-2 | TGTGCCAGCAGCTTAAGCAGCACCAGCTCCTACGAGCAGTACTTC | CASSLSSTSSYEQYF
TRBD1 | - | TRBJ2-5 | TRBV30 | TGTGCCTGGAGTAGCAGGAGACAGGGGGTTCGAGAGACCCAGTACTTC | CAWSSRRQGVRETQYF
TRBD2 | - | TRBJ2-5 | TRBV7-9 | TGTGCCAGCAGCTTTGCCAGGAGCGGGGAGTTCCAAGAGACCCAGTACTTC | CASSFARSGEFQETQYF
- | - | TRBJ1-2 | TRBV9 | TGTGCCAGCAGCGTTGGACAGCCCGCTAACTATGGCTACACCTTC | CASSVGQPANYGYTF
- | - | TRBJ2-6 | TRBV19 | TGTGCCAGTAGTATCAAAGGGTTCAGCTCTGGGGCCAACGTCCTGACTTTC | CASSIKGFSSGANVLTF
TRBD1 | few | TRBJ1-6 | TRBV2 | TGTGCCAGCAGTCCGACAGGGCAAGGTTCACCCCTCCACTTT | CASSPTGQGSPLHF
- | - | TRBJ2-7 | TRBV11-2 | TGTGCCAGCAGCTATCGAGTCGGGCGGTACTTC | CASSYRVGRYF
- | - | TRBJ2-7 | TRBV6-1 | TGTGCCAGCATCCGAGACACCTCCTACGAGCAGTACTTC | CASIRDTSYEQYF
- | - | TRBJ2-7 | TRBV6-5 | TGTGCCAGCAGTTTAATGACAGCCTCCTACGAGCAGTACTTC | CASSLMTASYEQYF
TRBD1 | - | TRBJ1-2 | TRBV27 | TGTGCCAGCAGTTTAGGACAGGGGGTCTATGGCTACACCTTC | CASSLGQGVYGYTF
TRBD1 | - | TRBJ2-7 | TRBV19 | TGTGCCAGTAGTGCCGGGACAGGGATCGAGCAGTACTTC | CASSAGTGIEQYF
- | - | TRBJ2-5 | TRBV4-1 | TGCGCCAGCAGCCAAGATCCACACGGCCAAGAGACCCAGTACTTC | CASSQDPHGQETQYF
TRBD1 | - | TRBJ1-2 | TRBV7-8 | TGTGCCAGCAGCCTAGCCCCTACCGGACAGGGGGGAGTCTATGGCTACACCTTC | CASSLAPTGQGGVYGYTF
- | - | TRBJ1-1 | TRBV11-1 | TGTGCCAGCAGCCGAAGACGGACTGAAGCTTTCTTT | CASSRRRTEAFF
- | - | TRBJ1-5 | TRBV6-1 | TGTGCCAGCTCCCCGAGGAGCAATCAGCCCCAGCATTTT | CASSPRSNQPQHF
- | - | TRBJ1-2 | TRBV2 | TGTGCCAGCAGTGAAGAAGGTGCCAGGGAGAATGGCTACACCTTC | CASSEEGARENGYTF
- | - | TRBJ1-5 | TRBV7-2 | TGTGCCAGCAGCTTAAACAGCAATCAGCCCCAGCATTTT | CASSLNSNQPQHF
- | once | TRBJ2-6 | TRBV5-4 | TGTGCCAGCAGCGCAGACTCTGGGGCCAACGTCCTGACTTTC | CASSADSGANVLTF
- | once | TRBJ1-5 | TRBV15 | TGTGCCACCAGCTCTAGTCGGGGGCTCGATCAGCCCCAGCATTTT | CATSSSRGLDQPQHF
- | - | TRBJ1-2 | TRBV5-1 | TGCGCCAGCAGCCCTACCTCAGGGCTGGTCTATGGCTACACCTTC | CASSPTSGLVYGYTF
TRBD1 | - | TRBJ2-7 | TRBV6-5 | TGTGCCAGCAGTTGGTGGACAGGCTCCGACGAGCAGTACTTC | CASSWWTGSDEQYF
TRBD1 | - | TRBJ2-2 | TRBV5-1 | TGCGCCAGCAGCACGGGACAGGGAACCGGGGAGCTGTTTTTT | CASSTGQGTGELFF
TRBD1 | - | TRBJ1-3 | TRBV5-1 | TGCGCCAGCAGCTCCGGGACAGGGGTCTCTGGAAACACCATATATTTT | CASSSGTGVSGNTIYF
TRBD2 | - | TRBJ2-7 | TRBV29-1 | TGCAGCGTTGGGAGGCGGGGGGGCTACGAGCAGTACTTC | CSVGRRGGYEQYF
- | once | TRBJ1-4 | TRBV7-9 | TGTGCCAGCAGCTTGGGGCCAGCAGCTAATGAAAAACTGTTTTTT | CASSLGPAANEKLFF
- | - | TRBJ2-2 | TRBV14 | TGTGCCAGCAGCCAATCGAAAGGGAGGACCGGGGAGCTGTTTTTT | CASSQSKGRTGELFF
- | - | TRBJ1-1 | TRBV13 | TGTGCCAGCAGCTTACAGGGAGGGAGAACTGAAGCTTTCTTT | CASSLQGGRTEAFF
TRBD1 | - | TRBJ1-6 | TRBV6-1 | TGTGCCAGCACCAGGACAGGGGTCTATAATTCACCCCCCCACTTT | CASTRTGVYNSPPHF
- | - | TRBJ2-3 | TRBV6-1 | TGTGCCAGCAGTGACAGGGTGGGCACAGATACGCAGTATTTT | CASSDRVGTDTQYF
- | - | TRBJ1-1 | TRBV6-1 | TGTGCCAGCAGTGAATTCCATGAAGCTTTCTTT | CASSEFHEAFF
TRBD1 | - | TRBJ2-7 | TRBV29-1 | TGCAGCGTCTACCGGGACAGGGGCTACGAGCAGTACTTC | CSVYRDRGYEQYF
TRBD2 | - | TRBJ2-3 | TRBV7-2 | TGTGCCAGCAGGTCGGGGGGGCCAACAGATACGCAGTATTTT | CASRSGGPTDTQYF
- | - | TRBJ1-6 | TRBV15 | TGTGCCACCAGCAGAGATAGGCAGCCCTATTCGACCCTCCACTTT | CATSRDRQPYSTLHF
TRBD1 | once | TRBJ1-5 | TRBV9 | TGTGCCAGCAGCGAGACAGGGAGGACTCAGCCCCAGCATTTT | CASSETGRTQPQHF
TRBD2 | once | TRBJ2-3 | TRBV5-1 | TGCGCCAGCAGCCCCGATCCTAGCGGGGGGCTAGATACGCAGTATTTT | CASSPDPSGGLDTQYF
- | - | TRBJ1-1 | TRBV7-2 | TGTGCCAGCAGCTCACAGGTTGGTCAATGGACTGAAGCTTTCTTT | CASSSQVGQWTEAFF
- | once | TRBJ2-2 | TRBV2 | TGTGCCAGCAGACCGTGGAACGGGGAGCTGTTTTTT | CASRPWNGELFF
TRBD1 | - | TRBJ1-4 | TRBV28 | TGTGCCAGCAGAACGACAGGGGGCTATTCAACTAATGAAAAACTGTTTTTT | CASRTTGGYSTNEKLFF
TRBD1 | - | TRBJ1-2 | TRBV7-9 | TGTGCCAGCAGCTTGGGCCAGGGACAGCAAAACGTATATGGCTACACCTTC | CASSLGQGQQNVYGYTF
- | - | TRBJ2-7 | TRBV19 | TGTGCCACCTCAACCCAGGGGGGCTACGAGCAGTACTTC | CATSTQGGYEQYF
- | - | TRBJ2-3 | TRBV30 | TGTGCCTGGAGTAGGGGAGCGTTGACAGATACGCAGTATTTT | CAWSRGALTDTQYF
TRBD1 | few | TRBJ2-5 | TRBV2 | TGTGCCAGCAGTGAACTCGGGACAGGGGTTGGGGAGACCCAGTACTTC | CASSELGTGVGETQYF
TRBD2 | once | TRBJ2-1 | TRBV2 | TGTGCCACTTTATATGGACTAGGGGCCGATGAGCAGTTCTTC | CATLYGLGADEQFF
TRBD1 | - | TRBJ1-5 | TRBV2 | TGTGCCAGCAGTCCGGCAGGGGGTGGTCAGCCCCAGCATTTT | CASSPAGGGQPQHF
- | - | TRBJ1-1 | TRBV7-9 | TGTGCCAGCAGCTTGCCCTTTCTCACTGAAGCTTTCTTT | CASSLPFLTEAFF
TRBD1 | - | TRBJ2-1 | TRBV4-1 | TGCGCCAGCAGCCCCCGAGGGGACAGCGTTATAGGTGAGCAGTTCTTC | CASSPRGDSVIGEQFF
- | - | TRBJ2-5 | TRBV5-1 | TGCGCCAGCAGGACCGGGGCTGGGACCCAGTACTTC | CASRTGAGTQYF
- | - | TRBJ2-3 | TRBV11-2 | TGTGCCAGCAGCTTGAGGGGTCTCGGCACAGATACGCAGTATTTT | CASSLRGLGTDTQYF
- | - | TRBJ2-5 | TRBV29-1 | TGCAGCGTTCGGATCCAGGGTTGGGAGACCCAGTACTTC | CSVRIQGWETQYF
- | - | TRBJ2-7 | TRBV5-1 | TGCGCCAGCAGACGGTCAGGGTCGTCCTACGAGCAGTACTTC | CASRRSGSSYEQYF
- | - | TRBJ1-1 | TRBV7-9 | TGTGCCAGCAGCGCAACTGAAGCTTTCTTT | CASSATEAFF
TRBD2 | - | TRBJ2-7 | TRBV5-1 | TGCGCCAGCAGCGGACTCGGACTAGCGAGATCCTACGAGCAGTACTTC | CASSGLGLARSYEQYF